This TCR beta chain originates from a study of T cells in localized non-small cell lung cancer (dated by TCRdb to the early 2020s). For the wider study: T cell repertoires of some 240 early-stage NSCLC patients were analyzed, with tumors being compared against uninvolved tumor-adjacent lungs. The cohort comprised some 240 treatment-naïve NSCLC patients with resected, localized lung tumors. A mean age of roughly 66 years was recorded for the NSCLC patients, of whom approximately 130 were male and 107 were female.

TCR beta CDR3 regions were sequenced from DNA using the immunoSEQ Assay. Per the source publication's procedure: To compute T cell density, TCR beta template counts were normalized to usable DNA, which was estimated by amplifying housekeeping genes. Richness was estimated using the preseqR package, with extrapolation to 400,000 templates for PBMC samples and to 120,000 templates for tissue samples. Clonality was taken to be one minus Pielou's evenness. Tissue-enriched TCRs were identified through differential abundance testing performed on productive amino-acid clonotypes, with a minimum total count of 5 and an alpha of 0.1. The Jaccard Index and the Morisita Overlap Index were used to measure repertoire overlap between compartments. GLIPH clustered TCR beta CDR3s with public tetramer-defined viral CDR3s; viral motifs required at least three viral sequences plus V-gene enrichment. TCRdb limited this immuneACCESS table to in-frame rearrangements with V and J called. A share of clones is missing; checked studies link under half to unresolved V genes, and the rest is unexplained. That table supplies the V and J calls and clone size; D and trimming were determined from the DNA. This sample lists around 23,000 clones; around nine tenths were detected once. The ten largest clonotypes hold 6.9% of the sample.

At diagnosis, tumor, uninvolved tumor-adjacent lung and peripheral blood were collected and then preserved as a mix of FFPE and fresh-frozen material. For TCR repertoire profiling, blood samples were analyzed as peripheral blood mononuclear cells. Taken from the germline V gene, the CDR1 and CDR2 loops are KGHSH and LQKENI. The CDR3 covers 15 residues, taking in both the cysteine and the phenylalanine. CDR3 DNA only is kept here, 45 bases in frame from base 1. V is pruned by 2 bases and J by 6 bases, leaving 7 bases of the junction without a gene match. Details on this clone: Its antigen is unknown. Base qualities were left out, and no much larger clone turns up one base away.

Summary of the overall study and its limitations: Higher blood T cell density associated with longer overall survival, while higher adjacent-lung clonality associated with shorter survival. Since the design was exploratory, TCR variables were selected using unadjusted p-values with no false-discovery rate correction. Uninvolved tumor-adjacent lung showed the highest T cell clonality, higher than tumor, which suggests more focused antigenic responses in the uninvolved tumor-adjacent lung. A median of 57 of the top 100 tumor clones were detected in paired uninvolved adjacent lung, and 28 of these tumor clones were also found among the top 100 clones of the paired uninvolved adjacent lung. Because multi-region sequencing of the tumors was not done, intratumor heterogeneity could not be ruled out.

The TCR was taken from a woman aged 40-69 years with stage I lung adenocarcinoma. The source was peripheral blood, collected before any cancer treatment. The chain was built from TRBV18 and TRBJ1-3; TRBD1 lines up with 7 middle nucleotides. The nucleotide sequence reads as follows: TGTGCCAGCTCACCATCCGGGACAGAACCAAACACCATATATTTT. This is translated as CASSPSGTEPNTIYF.